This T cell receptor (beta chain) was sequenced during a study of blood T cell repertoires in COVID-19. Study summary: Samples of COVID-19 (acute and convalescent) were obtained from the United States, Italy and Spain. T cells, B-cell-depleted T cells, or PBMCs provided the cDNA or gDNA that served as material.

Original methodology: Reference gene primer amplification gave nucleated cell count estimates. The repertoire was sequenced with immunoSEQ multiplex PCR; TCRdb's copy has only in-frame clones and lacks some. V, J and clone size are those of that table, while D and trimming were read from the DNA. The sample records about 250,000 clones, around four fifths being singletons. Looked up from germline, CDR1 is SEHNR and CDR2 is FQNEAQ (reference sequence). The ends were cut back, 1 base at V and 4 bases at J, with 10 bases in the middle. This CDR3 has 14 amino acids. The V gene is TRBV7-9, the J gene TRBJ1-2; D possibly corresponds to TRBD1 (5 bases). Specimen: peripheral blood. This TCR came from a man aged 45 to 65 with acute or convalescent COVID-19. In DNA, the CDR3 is TGTGCCAGCAGCTTAGGGCAGGGAGGCTATGGCTACACCTTC. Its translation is CASSLGQGGYGYTF.